These T cell receptor beta chains were read from a single sample in a study of blood T cell repertoires in COVID-19. TCRdb's table, derived via immunoSEQ multiplex PCR, lists solely in-frame clones and lacks some. The sample has over 45,000 clones, about nine tenths seen once. Sequenced sample: peripheral blood. The receptors come from a man in his sixties with active COVID-19. Both conserved end residues are part of each CDR3. A D gene is named only where the DNA matches it firmly. Not every row has a clone size; where given, it reads once, few, many or a size class.

clone size	V gene	D gene	J gene	CDR3 DNA	CDR3 protein
.	TRBV10-3	TRBD1	TRBJ2-3	TGTGCCATCAGTGGCCCACAGGGGGCCACAGATACGCAGTATTTT	CAISGPQGATDTQYF
.	TRBV6-6	TRBD1	TRBJ2-7	TGTGCCAGCACCCCACCGGGACAGGCCTACGAGCAGTACTTC	CASTPPGQAYEQYF
.	TRBV12-5	TRBD2	TRBJ2-3	TGTGCTAGTGGCCTAGGACTAGCGGGACCCACAGATACGCAGTATTTT	CASGLGLAGPTDTQYF
.	TRBV19	TRBD1	TRBJ1-6	TGTGCCAGTAGTCAAGACAGGGGCTATTCACCCCTCCACTTT	CASSQDRGYSPLHF
once	TRBV15	.	TRBJ2-7	TGTGCCACCAGCCGGGACACAACCTACGAGCAGTACTTC	CATSRDTTYEQYF
.	TRBV2	TRBD2	TRBJ2-1	TGTGCCAGCAATAGCGGGAGCTCCTACAATGAGCAGTTCTTC	CASNSGSSYNEQFF
.	TRBV12-5	TRBD2	TRBJ2-7	TGTGCTAGTGTCCCCGGGACTAGACTTGTCTACGAGCAGTACTTC	CASVPGTRLVYEQYF
.	TRBV6-2/TRBV6-3	TRBD2	TRBJ2-2	TGTGCCAGCAGTTACCCGGGGGGAGCCGGGGAGCTGTTTTTT	CASSYPGGAGELFF
once	TRBV12-5	TRBD2	TRBJ2-3	TGTGCTAGTGGTTTGGTACCTGGCGGGAGAGGATCAGATACGCAGTATTTT	CASGLVPGGRGSDTQYF
.	TRBV28	TRBD1	TRBJ1-2	TGTGCCAGCAGTGAGGGGGCAAATGGCTACACCTTC	CASSEGANGYTF
.	TRBV6-5	TRBD1	TRBJ1-1	TGTGCCAGCACCGGGACAGGGGGGAGCAGTGAAGCTTTCTTT	CASTGTGGSSEAFF
.	TRBV15	TRBD1	TRBJ1-1	TGTGCCACCAGCAGAGGGGACAGGAGAAACACTGAAGCTTTCTTT	CATSRGDRRNTEAFF
.	TRBV18	.	TRBJ2-5	TGTGCCAGCTCATTCCAGTACCAAGAGACCCAGTACTTC	CASSFQYQETQYF
.	TRBV28	.	TRBJ2-6	TGTGCCAGCGGACTCTCTGGGGCCAACGTCCTGACTTTC	CASGLSGANVLTF
.	TRBV5-1	TRBD1	TRBJ1-1	TGCGCCAGCAGCTTGGCCGGGACAGCCTACACTGAAGCTTTCTTT	CASSLAGTAYTEAFF
.	TRBV5-4	.	TRBJ2-1	TGTGCCAGCAGCACCCCACAGGGTTCTGAGCAGTTCTTC	CASSTPQGSEQFF
.	TRBV6-5	.	TRBJ2-2	TGTGCCGGGCGGGGCCCCTGGGTCGGCGGGGAGCTGTTTTTT	CAGRGPWVGGELFF
.	TRBV6-6	TRBD1	TRBJ1-5	TGTGCCAGCAGTCCGGGGACAGCCACTCATAGCAATCAGCCCCAGCATTTT	CASSPGTATHSNQPQHF
.	TRBV2	TRBD1	TRBJ2-7	TGTGCCAGCAGTGGTACAGCCGGGACAGGAACCTACGAGCAGTACTTC	CASSGTAGTGTYEQYF
.	TRBV5-1	.	TRBJ1-1	TGCGCCAGCAGCTTGGGACGGGACACTGAAGCTTTCTTT	CASSLGRDTEAFF
.	TRBV18	.	TRBJ2-7	TGTGCCAGCTCACCATCAGGGGTAGCGACAATGAACGAGCAGTACTTC	CASSPSGVATMNEQYF
once	TRBV30	TRBD1	TRBJ1-2	TGTGCCTGGGGAGGACAGGGTGCAAACTATGGCTACACCTTC	CAWGGQGANYGYTF
.	TRBV29-1	TRBD2	TRBJ2-3	TGCAGCGTTGAACGGACTAGCGAGACGGGGGCTTTT	CSVERTSETGAF
.	TRBV24-1	TRBD1	TRBJ2-2	TGTGCCACCAGTGATTTCGGGACAGGGGTCGGGGAGCTGTTTTTT	CATSDFGTGVGELFF
.	TRBV5-1	.	TRBJ2-1	TGCGCCAGCAGCTTGGCCAGGGGATCTTACAATGAGCAGTTCTTC	CASSLARGSYNEQFF
.	TRBV7-6	TRBD2	TRBJ2-5	TGTGCCAGCAGCTTGAGACTAGCGGGGACCCAAGAGACCCAGTACTTC	CASSLRLAGTQETQYF
.	TRBV11-2	.	TRBJ2-4	TGTGCCAGCAGCCACTCCTGGGGGGGCATTGCCAAAAACATTCAGTACTTC	CASSHSWGGIAKNIQYF
.	TRBV21-1	.	TRBJ2-7	TGTGCCAGCACCTATCCCGCGACCTACGAGCAGTACTTC	CASTYPATYEQYF
.	TRBV7-9	TRBD1	TRBJ1-2	TGTGCCAGCAGCTTCGTAGGGGGCTTTGGCTACACCTTC	CASSFVGGFGYTF
.	TRBV5-6	.	TRBJ2-7	TGTGCCAGCAGCTTGGCCGTATACTCCTACGAGCAGTACTTC	CASSLAVYSYEQYF
.	TRBV18	TRBD1	TRBJ2-5	TGTGCCAGCTCAGGGGGGACAGGGGGCTTGGAGACCCAGTACTTC	CASSGGTGGLETQYF
.	TRBV2	.	TRBJ2-7	TGTGCCAGCAGTGAAGAGCGGCTGGGTGAGCAGTACTTC	CASSEERLGEQYF
.	TRBV28	.	TRBJ1-6	TGTGCCAGCAGTCTCTCCCTTAGTGGGGGGTCCTCCTATAATTCACCCCTCCACTTT	CASSLSLSGGSSYNSPLHF
.	TRBV7-6	.	TRBJ1-4	TGTGCCAGCAGCCCCAACCGCGGTCGGGGGGGCTTGGGTGAAAAACTGTTTTTT	CASSPNRGRGGLGEKLFF
.	TRBV7-3	TRBD2	TRBJ2-5	TGTGCCAGCAGCTCCCAAGCGGGAATGGGGCCAGGGACCCAGTACTTC	CASSSQAGMGPGTQYF